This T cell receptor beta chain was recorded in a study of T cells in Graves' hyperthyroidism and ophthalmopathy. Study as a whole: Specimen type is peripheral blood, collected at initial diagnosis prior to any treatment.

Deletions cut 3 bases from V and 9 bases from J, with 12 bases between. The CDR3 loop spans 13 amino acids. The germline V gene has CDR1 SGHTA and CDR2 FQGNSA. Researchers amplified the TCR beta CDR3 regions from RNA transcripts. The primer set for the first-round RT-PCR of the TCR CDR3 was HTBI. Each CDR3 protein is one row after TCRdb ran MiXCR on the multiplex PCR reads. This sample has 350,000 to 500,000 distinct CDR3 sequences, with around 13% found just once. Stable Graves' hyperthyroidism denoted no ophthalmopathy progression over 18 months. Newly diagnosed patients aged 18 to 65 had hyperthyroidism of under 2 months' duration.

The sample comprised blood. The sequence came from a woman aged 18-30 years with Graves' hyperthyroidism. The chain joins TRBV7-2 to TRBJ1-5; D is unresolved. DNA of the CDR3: TGTGCCAGCAGCTTTGGAATCCTTTGGCCCCAGCATTTT. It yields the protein CASSFGILWPQHF.